The clone carrying this TCR beta chain has only one observation. What it binds is not known. The V end was cut by 4 bases, the J end by 3 bases, with 9 bases between. This CDR3 spans 12 amino acids. CDR1 and CDR2 from the germline V gene are GTSNPN and SVGIG (reference sequence). Here immunoSEQ multiplex PCR was the method, and the copy in TCRdb shows in-frame clones only, minus some. The table includes over 150,000 clones, roughly 90% detected once. The data belong to a study of T cell responses to AZD1222 COVID-19 vaccine. Study-wide findings and caveats: With dominance at 160-218 and 743-854, vaccine-associated CD4 TCRs spanned spike.

The source is an adult in good health. This chain links TRBV30 with TRBJ1-1; D call uncertain. The sample in question was peripheral blood, obtained on day 0 of AZD1222 vaccination. This CDR3 is CAWNADHTEAFF. DNA of the CDR3: TGTGCCTGGAACGCTGACCACACTGAAGCTTTCTTT.